The entry below describes one TCR beta chain. What it binds is unknown. This record belongs to a study of T cell responses to AZD1222 COVID-19 vaccine. Study information: Pooling was applied to second doses at about 4 or about 12 weeks.

Overall study findings and caveats: As reported, nearly half of all spike-specific TCRs target variant regions that are unmutated. White British people made up most donors, females outnumbered males, and clonal diversity was possibly underestimated. Breadth and depth of Spike-specific TCRs rose after two AZD1222 doses.

Sequenced by immunoSEQ multiplex PCR; TCRdb stores in-frame clones only, minus some. The sample carries roughly 100,000 clones, around 90% recorded once. With 4 bases removed from V and 3 bases from J, the gap between germline ends came to 4 bases. The CDR3 covers 12 residues. Germline assignment: CDR1 SGHRS and CDR2 YFSETQ. This receptor was taken from an adult in good health. The chain carries TRBV5-1 and TRBJ2-2; no clear D gene. The specimen was peripheral blood, collected on day 0 of AZD1222 vaccination. The CDR3 nucleotides are TGCGCCAGCAGCGTGGACACCGGGGAGCTGTTTTTT. Protein product: CASSVDTGELFF.